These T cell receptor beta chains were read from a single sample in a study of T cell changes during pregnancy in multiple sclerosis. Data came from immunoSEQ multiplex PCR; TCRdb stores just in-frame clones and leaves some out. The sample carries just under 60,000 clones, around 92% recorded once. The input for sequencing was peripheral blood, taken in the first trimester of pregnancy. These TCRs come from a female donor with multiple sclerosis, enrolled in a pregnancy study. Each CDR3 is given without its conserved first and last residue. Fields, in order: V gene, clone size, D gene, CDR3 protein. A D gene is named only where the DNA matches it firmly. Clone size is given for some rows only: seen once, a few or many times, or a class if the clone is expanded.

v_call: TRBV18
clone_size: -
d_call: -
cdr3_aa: ASSPRLDNEQF

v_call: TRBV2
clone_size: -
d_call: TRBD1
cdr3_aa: ASLFTGTDPNSPLH

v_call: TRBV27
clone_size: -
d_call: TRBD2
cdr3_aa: ASSWTSGGAGELF

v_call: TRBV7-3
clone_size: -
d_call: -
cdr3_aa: ASSYLGRNTDTQY

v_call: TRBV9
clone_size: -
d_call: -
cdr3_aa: ASSAPAGRKNTEAF

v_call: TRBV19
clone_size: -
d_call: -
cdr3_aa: ASGGREGYYGYT

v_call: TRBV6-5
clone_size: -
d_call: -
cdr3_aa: ASSQGRRAYEQY

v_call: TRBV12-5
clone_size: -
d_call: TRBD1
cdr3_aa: ASGMTGGYTEAF

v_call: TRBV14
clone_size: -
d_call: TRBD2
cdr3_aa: ASSQELGSGAVTDTQY

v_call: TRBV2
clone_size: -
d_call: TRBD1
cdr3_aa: ASTPPGTGYYGYT

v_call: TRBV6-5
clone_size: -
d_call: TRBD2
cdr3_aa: ASSSGGAANVLT

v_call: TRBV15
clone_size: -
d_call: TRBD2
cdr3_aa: ATSRGGGGYSGELF

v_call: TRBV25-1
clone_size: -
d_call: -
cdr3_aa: ASSEAGFNSPLH

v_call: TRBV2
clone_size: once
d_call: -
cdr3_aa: ASSEYVFYSSTDTQY

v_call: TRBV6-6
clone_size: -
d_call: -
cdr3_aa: ASGTGKTQY

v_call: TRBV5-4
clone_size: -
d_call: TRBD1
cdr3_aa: ASSFGTGVSGYT

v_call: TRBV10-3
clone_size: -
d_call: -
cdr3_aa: AVAVWRGTEAF

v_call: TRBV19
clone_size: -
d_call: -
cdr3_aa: ASSTQGNTEAF

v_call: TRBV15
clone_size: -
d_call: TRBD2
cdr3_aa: ATSRELLGLSSSYNEQF

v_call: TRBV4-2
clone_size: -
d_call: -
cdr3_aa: ASSQDGSKGQQY

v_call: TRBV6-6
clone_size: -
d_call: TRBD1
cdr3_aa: ASSYLGTGSNQPQH

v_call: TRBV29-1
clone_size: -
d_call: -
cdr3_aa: SVESGASYGYT

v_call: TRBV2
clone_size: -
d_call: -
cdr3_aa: ASSEGDPRGLAKNIQY

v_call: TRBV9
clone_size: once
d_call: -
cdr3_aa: ASSGAPGIGADTQY

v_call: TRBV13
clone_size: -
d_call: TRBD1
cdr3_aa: ASSQRTGGLSPLH

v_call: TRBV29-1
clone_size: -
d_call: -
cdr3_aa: SVGGAQTSGNTIY

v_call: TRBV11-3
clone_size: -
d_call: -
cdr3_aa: ASSSNSGNTIY

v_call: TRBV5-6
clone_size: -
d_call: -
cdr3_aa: ASSLGQIFTDTQY

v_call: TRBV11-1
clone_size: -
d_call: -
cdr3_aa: ASSLFRGEETQY

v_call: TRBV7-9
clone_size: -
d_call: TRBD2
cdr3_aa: ASSPGTSGGPATDTQY

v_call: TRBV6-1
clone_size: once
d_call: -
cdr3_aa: ASSTGTQH

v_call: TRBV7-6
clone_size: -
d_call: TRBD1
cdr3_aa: ASSFSGTATNEKLF

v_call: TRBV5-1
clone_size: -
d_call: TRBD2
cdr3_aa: ASSLAWGGRNTGELF

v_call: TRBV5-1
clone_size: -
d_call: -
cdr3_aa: ASRLSGSQTSSYNEQF

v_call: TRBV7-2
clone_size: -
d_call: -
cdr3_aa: ASSFGTTEQPQH

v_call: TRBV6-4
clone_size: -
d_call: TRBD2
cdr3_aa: ASSIDGGNEQF

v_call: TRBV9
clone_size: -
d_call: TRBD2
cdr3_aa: ASSVEAGKETQY

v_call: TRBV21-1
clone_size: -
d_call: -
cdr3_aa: ASSIRTGVAYEQY

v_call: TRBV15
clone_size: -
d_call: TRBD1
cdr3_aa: ATSRGQGNTEAF

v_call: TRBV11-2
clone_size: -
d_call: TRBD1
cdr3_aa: ASSFGQGALGYT

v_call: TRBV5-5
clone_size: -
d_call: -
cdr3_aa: ASSSFGGGDEKLF

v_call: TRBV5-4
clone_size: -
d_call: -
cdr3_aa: ASSLKGNQPQH